One sample yielded the 16 T cell receptor beta chains listed below, sequenced in a study of shared clonotypes between healthy human individuals. Assay: immunoSEQ multiplex PCR; the TCRdb copy retains only in-frame clones and omits some. The profile covers about 520,000 clones, with around 85% appearing a single time and about an eighth taken by the ten largest. The sample comprised PBMCs. Source of these receptors: a woman aged 40 to 55 in good health. Some clones in this sample may be carry-over from other donors' samples.

The chain employs TRBV28 and TRBJ1-4; 12 bases are a match to TRBD1. CDR3 length: 17 amino acids. The V segment lost 3 bases and the J segment 4 bases; nucleotides outside the gene matches: 6. Germline V gene data show CDR1 as MDHEN and CDR2 as SYDVKM. CDR3 loop: CASSLGQGARVNEKLFF. In DNA form, the CDR3 reads TGTGCCAGCAGTTTGGGACAGGGGGCGCGTGTTAATGAAAAACTGTTTTTT.

V and J are TRBV28 and TRBJ1-2; D perhaps matches TRBD1 (5 bases). This CDR3 has 13 residues. The ends were cut back, 6 bases at V and 5 bases at J, with 13 bases in the middle. Germline V gene lookup returns CDR1 MDHEN and CDR2 SYDVKM. The CDR3 DNA follows: TGTGCCAGCAGCCCCGGGACCCCGTATGGCTACACCTTC. It encodes CASSPGTPYGYTF.

This clone came up once. This likely stems from a read error, as it lies one base from a far larger clone. The chain combines TRBV29-1 with TRBJ1-1; D possibly corresponds to TRBD1 (5 bases). The CDR3 is made up of 12 amino acids. Trimming removed 7 bases from V and 1 base from J, with 10 bases in between. CDR1 and CDR2 (germline): SQVTM, ANQGSEA. CDR3: CSAWGRNTEAFF. CDR3 in DNA: TGCAGCGCGTGGGGCCGGAACACTGAAGCTTTCTTT. The full variable domain, completed using reference TRBV29-1 and TRBJ1-1, is SAVISQKPSRDICQRGTSLTIQCQVDSQVTMMFWYRQQPGQSLTLIATANQGSEATYESGFVIDKFPISRPNLTFSTLTVSNMSPEDSSIYLCSAWGRNTEAFFGQGTRLTVV.

On this clone itself: It differs at one base from a far larger clone, so likely a read error. The chain joins TRBV6-1 to TRBJ2-3; 8 bases line up with TRBD1. In germline, CDR1 is MNHNS, CDR2 SASEGT. The CDR3 is made up of 15 amino acids. DNA of the CDR3: TGTTCCAGCGGATCCGGGACAGGACTCACAGATACGCAGTATTTT. This translates into CSSGSGTGLTDTQYF.

Worth noting for this clone: A far larger clone is a single base away, which makes a read error likely. The same CDR3 also results from other DNA sequences found in this sample. V gene TRBV28 combines with J gene TRBJ2-6; perhaps D is TRBD1 or TRBD2 (7 bases each). Germline CDR1 and CDR2: MDHEN and SYDVKM. The V end lost 10 bases, the J end lost 0 bases, and 16 bases lay between the germline ends. CDR3 length equals 16 residues. The CDR3 sequence: CATSQGGISGANVLTF. The CDR3 DNA sequence: TGTGCCACCTCGCAGGGGGGGATCTCTGGGGCCAACGTCCTGACTTTC.

The V gene is TRBV5-6, the J gene TRBJ2-4, with a possible D match to TRBD2 (6 bases). This CDR3 is built from 14 residues. V was cut by 3 bases and J by 3 bases, with 10 bases left in between. CDR1 and CDR2 (germline): SGHDT, YYEEEE. CDR3 nucleotide sequence: TGTGCCAGCAGCTCACGAGCGGGCAAAAACATTCAGTACTTC. Its translation: CASSSRAGKNIQYF. Complete variable domain (other parts from reference TRBV5-6 and TRBJ2-4): DAGVTQSPTHLIKTRGQQVTLRCSPKSGHDTVSWYQQALGQGPQFIFQYYEEEERQRGNFPDRFSGHQFPNYSSELNVNALLLGDSALYLCASSSRAGKNIQYFGAGTRLSVL.

Details on this clone: A far larger clone is off by one base, so a read error is likely. The gene calls are TRBV28 and TRBJ1-5; D uncertain. The CDR3 consists of 16 residues. Germline V gene data show CDR1 as MDHEN and CDR2 as SYDVKM. With 6 bases removed from V and 5 bases from J, the gap between germline ends came to 20 bases. The DNA of the CDR3 is TGTGCCAGCAGCGAAGGGCTCAGTAAACCCTATCAGCCCCAGCATTTT. Its protein product is CASSEGLSKPYQPQHF.

The chain employs TRBV7-9 and TRBJ2-3; possible D gene TRBD2, 6 bases. The V end was cut by 10 bases, the J end by 5 bases, with 19 bases between. CDR1 and CDR2 (germline): SEHNR, FQNEAQ (reference sequence). The CDR3 is 14 residues long. CDR3 sequence reads: CAISLGTGVDTQYF. CDR3 nucleotides: TGTGCCATCTCCCTCGGGACGGGGGTAGATACGCAGTATTTT.

About this clone: With a far larger clone one base away, a read error is the likely cause. Other DNA sequences in this specimen translate into the identical CDR3. The J gene is TRBJ2-2, the V gene TRBV5-1; weak D call: TRBD1 (6 bases). The CDR3 has 13 residues. Germline CDR1 SGHRS, CDR2 YFSETQ. The germline V and J ends were trimmed by 5 bases and 7 bases, with 12 bases remaining between them. The CDR3 region is CASRLQGVGELFF. The CDR3 coding sequence is TGCGCCAGCAGGTTACAGGGCGTCGGGGAGCTGTTTTTT.

V is TRBV6-1 and J is TRBJ1-5; a weak D match, TRBD1 (5 bases). Trimming left V 4 bases short and J 4 bases short, with 20 bases between. The CDR3 is made up of 17 amino acids. The germline CDR1 and CDR2 sequences are MNHNS and SASEGT. The CDR3 nucleotides read TGTGCCAGCAGTGCCCGCGGGGGACGGGCGGAAAATCAGCCCCAGCATTTT. Residues: CASSARGGRAENQPQHF.

The gene calls are TRBV7-2 and TRBJ2-3; possibly TRBD2 for D (5 bases). The germline V gene encodes CDR1 SGHTA and CDR2 FQGNSA. CDR3 length: 14 residues. The V end was cut by 4 bases, the J end by 5 bases, with 13 bases between. In DNA form, the CDR3 reads TGTGCCAGCAGCTGGGGTGGGAGCCAAGATACGCAGTATTTT. It translates to CASSWGGSQDTQYF.

This rearrangement joins TRBV27 to TRBJ2-7; D is perhaps TRBD2 (6 bases). Germline loops: CDR1 MNHEY, CDR2 SMNVEV (reference sequence). Trimming pared 7 bases from V and 1 base from J, leaving 26 bases between. This CDR3 region has 18 residues. The CDR3 DNA is TGTGCCAGCACCCTCGTTCTCAAGACTAGTGCTCTATCCTACGAGCAGTACTTC. It yields the protein CASTLVLKTSALSYEQYF.

The genes are TRBV19 and TRBJ2-3; a possible D gene is TRBD1 (6 bases). The CDR3 has 14 amino acids. Germline V gives CDR1 LNHDA, CDR2 SQIVND (reference sequence). V gave up 6 bases and J gave up 2 bases, with 12 bases separating them. Here the CDR3 DNA reads TGTGCCAGTAGGAGGGGGACCTACACAGATACGCAGTATTTT. Translating it yields CASRRGTYTDTQYF.

J is TRBJ2-1 and V is TRBV27, with D unclear. This CDR3 has 15 amino acids. Germline loops: CDR1 MNHEY, CDR2 SMNVEV (reference sequence). The V gene lost 7 bases and the J gene lost 4 bases, with 17 bases spanning the gap. The CDR3 sequence is CASTGDSKPYNEQFF. The DNA of the CDR3 is TGTGCCAGCACTGGAGATTCCAAGCCTTACAATGAGCAGTTCTTC.

J is TRBJ2-7 and V is TRBV5-1; tentative D call: TRBD1 (6 bases). This CDR3 spans 12 amino acids. Trimming cost V 4 bases and J 5 bases, with 10 bases left between them. The germline CDR1 and CDR2 sequences are SGHRS and YFSETQ. CDR3: CASSVQGNEQYF. The CDR3 nucleotides are TGCGCCAGCAGCGTACAGGGTAACGAGCAGTACTTC. The full variable domain, its missing parts supplied by reference TRBV5-1 and TRBJ2-7, is KAGVTQTPRYLIKTRGQQVTLSCSPISGHRSVSWYQQTPGQGLQFLFEYFSETQRNKGNFPGRFSGRQFSNSRSEMNVSTLELGDSALYLCASSVQGNEQYFGPGTRLTVT.

Notes on this clone: This could be a read error, since a much larger clone is one nucleotide away. This CDR3 is also generated by other DNA sequences in the sample. The V gene is TRBV7-2, the J gene TRBJ2-5; tentatively, D is TRBD2 (5 bases). V was cut by 0 bases and J by 4 bases, with 9 bases left in between. This CDR3 has 14 amino acids. Germline CDR1 reads SGHTA; CDR2 reads FQGNSA. DNA for the CDR3: TGTGCCAGCAGCTTAGCTCGAGGGTCAGAGACCCAGTACTTC. Amino acids: CASSLARGSETQYF.